This is a list of T cell receptor beta chains from one sample in a study of blood T cells in healthy people across ages. TCRdb recomputed calls from the 5' RACE reads with MiXCR, one row per CDR3 protein. The table lists over a million distinct CDR3 sequences, 40% to 45% of them singletons, with approximately 20% in the top ten. The material sequenced was blood. These receptors all stem from a woman aged 60-75 years in good health. Both conserved end residues are part of each CDR3. Each record gives: J gene, clone size, V gene, CDR3 length, D gene, CDR3 DNA, CDR3 protein. The D gene is left open where the match is weak. Expanded clones are given a class, and other clones once, few, many or no size at all.

TRBJ2-7	few	TRBV13	15	.	TGTGCCAGCAGCCCCACCCGGGGGAGATCCTACGAGCAGTACTTC	CASSPTRGRSYEQYF
TRBJ2-7	.	TRBV7-9	13	.	TGTGCCAGCAGCTTAGTGGGTAGTGACGAGCAGTACTTC	CASSLVGSDEQYF
TRBJ2-7	.	TRBV29-1	14	.	TGCAGCGTTGAGGAGGGCCGGAGCTCCGACGAGCAGTACTTC	CSVEEGRSSDEQYF
TRBJ2-7	.	TRBV5-1	15	TRBD1	TGCGCCAGCAGCCCCGGACAGGGTATCCCCTACGAGCAGTACTTC	CASSPGQGIPYEQYF
TRBJ2-5	once	TRBV6-4	13	.	TGTGCCAGCAGTGTCGGAGAAGCGGAGACCCAGTACTTC	CASSVGEAETQYF
TRBJ2-1	.	TRBV11-3	15	.	TGTGCCAGCAGCTTAGATTCGGGGGAGAGGGGTGAGCAGTTCTTC	CASSLDSGERGEQFF
TRBJ2-1	few	TRBV5-6	18	TRBD1	TGTGCCAGCAGCTTCCCTTACGACAGGGGAAGAGGATTCTATGAGCAGTTCTTC	CASSFPYDRGRGFYEQFF
TRBJ2-5	.	TRBV15	16	.	TGTGCCACCAGCAGACTTTTAGCAGAACACCAAGAGACCCAGTACTTC	CATSRLLAEHQETQYF
TRBJ1-2	.	TRBV7-3	16	TRBD1	TGTGCCAGCAGCGCTCCCGGGACAGGGCCTAACTATGGCTACACCTTC	CASSAPGTGPNYGYTF
TRBJ2-4	.	TRBV12-3/TRBV12-4	15	.	TGTGCCAGCAGTTTGGGGGTCGGAGCCAAAAACATTCAGTACTTC	CASSLGVGAKNIQYF
TRBJ2-2	few	TRBV29-1	14	TRBD2	TGCAGCGTTGGCGGGACTAGCTCCCGCGGGGAGCTGTTTTTT	CSVGGTSSRGELFF
TRBJ2-1	few	TRBV14	13	TRBD1	TGTGCCAGCAGACGGACAGGAGTAAATGAGCAGTTCTTC	CASRRTGVNEQFF
TRBJ2-4	.	TRBV5-1	19	.	TGCGCCAGCAGCTTGGCCGCTTGGGGCCAGGGGGAGGTTAAAAACATTCAGTACTTC	CASSLAAWGQGEVKNIQYF
TRBJ2-3	.	TRBV2	15	TRBD2	TGTGCCAGCAGTGAAACTAGCGCAGTCACAGATACGCAGTATTTT	CASSETSAVTDTQYF
TRBJ2-5	few	TRBV13	12	.	TGTGCCAGCAGTAAGAGGTGGGAGACCCAGTACTTC	CASSKRWETQYF
TRBJ2-5	.	TRBV9	13	.	TGTGCCAGCAGCGTAGAAATGGCCGAGACCCAGTACTTC	CASSVEMAETQYF
TRBJ2-1	once	TRBV20-1	14	.	TGCAGTGCTAGAGAACTAGCTTCCTACAATGAGCAGTTCTTC	CSARELASYNEQFF
TRBJ2-1	few	TRBV24-1	15	TRBD2	TGTGCCACCAGCAGAGCGGGGTCCGGGGGGAATGAGCAGTTCTTC	CATSRAGSGGNEQFF
TRBJ2-5	.	TRBV20-1	16	TRBD2	TGCAGTGCTAGCGGGGTCCTAGCGGGTATCGAAGAGACCCAGTACTTC	CSASGVLAGIEETQYF
TRBJ2-3	.	TRBV7-6	18	TRBD2	TGTGCCAGCAGCTTAGCGCCTGGACTAGCGGCTAGCACAGATACGCAGTATTTT	CASSLAPGLAASTDTQYF
TRBJ2-3	once	TRBV20-1	14	TRBD2	TGCAGTGCTGGAGTGACTAGCACCACAGATACGCAGTATTTT	CSAGVTSTTDTQYF
TRBJ2-4	many	TRBV4-2	16	.	TGTGCCAGCAGCCAAGAATTCCGAATAGCCAAAAACATTCAGTACTTC	CASSQEFRIAKNIQYF
TRBJ2-5	few	TRBV20-1	13	TRBD2	TGCAGTGCTGTGGCTAGCCGGGGGGTAAGCCAGTACTTC	CSAVASRGVSQYF
TRBJ2-7	.	TRBV10-1	12	.	TGCGCCAGCAGTGCAGAATCCTACGAGCAGTACTTC	CASSAESYEQYF
TRBJ2-7	few	TRBV27	17	TRBD2	TGTGCCAGCAGTTTACTTAGCGGGAGGGCCTTAGCCTACGAGCAGTACTTC	CASSLLSGRALAYEQYF
TRBJ2-5	.	TRBV5-1	15	.	TGCGCCAGCAGCTTGGGGACCGTGGGGCTGGCGACCCAGTACTTC	CASSLGTVGLATQYF
TRBJ2-3	few	TRBV5-1	16	.	TGCGCCAGCAGCTTGGGAGGGACAACCATCACAGATACGCAGTATTTT	CASSLGGTTITDTQYF
TRBJ2-3	.	TRBV9	14	TRBD2	TGTGCCAGCAGCGGGCGGGAGTCCGAGAATACGCAGTATTTT	CASSGRESENTQYF
TRBJ1-5	few	TRBV6-1	14	.	TGTGCCAGCAGTGAACACGCGAGCAATCAGCCCCAGCATTTT	CASSEHASNQPQHF
TRBJ2-7	few	TRBV18	13	.	TGTGCCAGCTCACGTAGCCAGAACTACGAGCAGTACTTC	CASSRSQNYEQYF
TRBJ2-5	.	TRBV20-1	14	.	TGCAGTGCTAGCGGGGCACGGAGTCAAGAGACCCAGTACTTC	CSASGARSQETQYF
TRBJ2-7	.	TRBV5-6	15	.	TGTGCCAACAGCCGACAGGTCGGGAGCTCCTACGAGCAGTACTTC	CANSRQVGSSYEQYF
TRBJ2-6	.	TRBV13	19	TRBD2	TGTGCCAGCAGCTCCCCATCCGGGGAGGGCCCCTCTGGGGCCAACGTCCTGACTTTC	CASSSPSGEGPSGANVLTF
TRBJ2-3	.	TRBV24-1	14	TRBD2	TGTGCCACCAGTCAAGCGGGAGGGCCCGATACGCAGTATTTT	CATSQAGGPDTQYF
TRBJ2-2	.	TRBV21-1	17	.	TGTGCCAGCAGCAAAGCGCTTGGACGGCGGCATACCGGGGAGCTGTTTTTT	CASSKALGRRHTGELFF
TRBJ1-2	.	TRBV6-6	14	.	TGTGCCAGCACCATCAAAGCAGGGGTCTATGGCTACACCTTC	CASTIKAGVYGYTF
TRBJ2-7	.	TRBV7-9	14	.	TGTGCCAGCAGCTACGTCCCTAGAGACTACGAGCAGTACTTC	CASSYVPRDYEQYF
TRBJ2-3	.	TRBV13	14	TRBD2	TGTGCCAGCAGCTCGGGACTAGAACCCGTTTGGCAGTATTTT	CASSSGLEPVWQYF
TRBJ2-5	.	TRBV30	14	.	TGTGCCTGGAGTGACAGCCTAGTGGGGCGGACCCAGTACTTC	CAWSDSLVGRTQYF
TRBJ2-7	.	TRBV20-1	13	TRBD1	TGCAGTGCGCCGACAGGGGGGCGCTACGAGCAGTACTTC	CSAPTGGRYEQYF
TRBJ2-7	.	TRBV20-1	13	.	TGCAGTGTCCAAAGGGGACAAACCTACGAGCAGTACTTC	CSVQRGQTYEQYF
TRBJ2-7	.	TRBV15	17	.	TGTGCCACCAGCACCGCAATTGGGGCCGTAGTCTCCTACGAGCAGTACTTC	CATSTAIGAVVSYEQYF
TRBJ2-3	.	TRBV20-1	15	TRBD2	TGCAGTGCCATAGACACCGCGGGAGTTGGAGATACGCAGTATTTT	CSAIDTAGVGDTQYF
TRBJ2-7	.	TRBV5-1	16	TRBD2	TGCGCCAGCAGCTTGGGAGCGGGAGGCACCTCCTACGAGCAGTACTTC	CASSLGAGGTSYEQYF
TRBJ1-1	.	TRBV7-9	15	.	TGTGCCAGCAGCCGCCGAGGGGGACTGAACACTGAAGCTTTCTTT	CASSRRGGLNTEAFF
TRBJ2-7	.	TRBV27	15	TRBD2	TGTGCCAGCAGTTTCTCCCTAGCGGGAGTGTACGAGCAGTACTTC	CASSFSLAGVYEQYF
TRBJ1-1	.	TRBV30	14	.	TGTGCCTGGAGTGTACGGTCCCGGCGCACTGAAGCTTTCTTT	CAWSVRSRRTEAFF
TRBJ2-7	few	TRBV20-1	12	.	TGCAGTGCTAGCCTCGGGGGCTACGAGCAGTACTTC	CSASLGGYEQYF
TRBJ2-3	.	TRBV13	18	.	TGTGCCAGCAGCTTAGAGTCAGTTGCCGTGGCTAGCACAGATACGCAGTATTTT	CASSLESVAVASTDTQYF
TRBJ2-5	.	TRBV29-1	16	TRBD2	TGCAGCGTTGATGGAAGGCTAGCGGGAGCTCAAGAGACCCAGTACTTC	CSVDGRLAGAQETQYF
TRBJ2-5	.	TRBV21-1	15	.	TGTGCCAGCGATTCCCGTCTAGCGGGAGTAGAGACCCAGTACTTC	CASDSRLAGVETQYF
TRBJ2-1	.	TRBV7-8	17	TRBD1	TGTGCCAGCAGCTTAGGCCACGTGGACAGGCGTTACAATGAGCAGTTCTTC	CASSLGHVDRRYNEQFF
TRBJ2-7	.	TRBV24-1	13	.	TGTGCCACCAGTGATCCGGGTACGGGGGAGCAGTACTTC	CATSDPGTGEQYF
TRBJ1-2	few	TRBV4-2	13	.	TGTGCCAGCAGCCAAGCAGTCGGGAATGGCTACACCTTC	CASSQAVGNGYTF
TRBJ2-1	.	TRBV9	15	TRBD2	TGTGCCAGCAGCGAAGGACTAGCGGTCCTCGATGAGCAGTTCTTC	CASSEGLAVLDEQFF
TRBJ2-1	few	TRBV7-2	15	TRBD1	TGTGCCAGCAGCTTACAGGGGGCGCTGTGGAATGAGCAGTTCTTC	CASSLQGALWNEQFF
TRBJ2-1	.	TRBV9	14	.	TGTGCCAGCAGCGTAGATGGAGGCGGCAATGAGCAGTTCTTC	CASSVDGGGNEQFF